This passage covers 18 T cell receptor beta chains from one sample sequenced in a study of immune cell composition in non-small cell lung cancer. The assay was immunoSEQ multiplex PCR, and TCRdb's table has in-frame clones only and misses some. The table has roughly 2,500 clones, around 86% seen once. Sequencing used lung tumor tissue. The receptor source for this set is a human donor with non-small cell lung cancer.

This rearrangement joins TRBV7-2 to TRBJ1-2, with TRBD1 matching 11 bases. With 5 bases clipped from V and 8 bases from J, the junction kept 4 bases outside the gene matches. Germline V CDR1 and CDR2: SGHTA, FQGNSA. The length of the CDR3 is 13 residues. CDR3 nucleotide sequence: TGTGCCAGCAGCGGACAGGGGGCAAGAGGCTACACCTTC. Its translation is CASSGQGARGYTF.

Here the CDR3 DNA reads TGCGCCAGCAGCTGGGGACAGGGGGCAAGAGGATATGGCTACACCTTC. It specifies CASSWGQGARGYGYTF. J is TRBJ1-2 and V is TRBV5-1, with 12 bases lining up with TRBD1. The CDR3 sequence is 16 residues long. Losses at the gene ends were 3 bases for V and 5 bases for J; bases not matched to a gene: 8. CDR1 SGHRS and CDR2 YFSETQ come from the germline V gene.

This chain joins TRBV5-4 and TRBJ1-2, with TRBD1 matching 11 bases. CDR1 SGHNT and CDR2 YYREEE come from the germline V gene (reference sequence). With 4 bases clipped from V and 4 bases from J, the junction kept 6 bases outside the gene matches. The CDR3 contains 15 residues. CDR3 amino acids: CASSRQGTGGYGYTF. As DNA, the CDR3 is TGTGCCAGCAGCAGACAGGGGACAGGGGGCTATGGCTACACCTTC.

For the CDR3, the DNA is TGTGCCATCAGTGAGTGGGAGGGAGAGACCCAGTACTTC. Its protein product is CAISEWEGETQYF. This chain joins TRBV10-3 and TRBJ2-5, with TRBD2 matching over 7 bases. Germline CDR1 is ENHRY and CDR2 is SYGVKD. The V gene end was trimmed by 1 base and the J gene end by 4 bases; junction bases not matched to a gene: 0. CDR3 size: 13 residues.

The CDR3 protein is CASSERGFGYTF. In nucleotides, the CDR3 is TGCGCCAGCAGTGAACGGGGTTTTGGCTACACCTTC. The chain joins TRBV10-2 to TRBJ1-2; D unresolved. The ends were cut back, 3 bases at V and 7 bases at J, with 9 bases in the middle. CDR1 is WSHSY, CDR2 SAAADI, per germline. This CDR3 spans 12 amino acids.

This clone was observed a handful of times. The genes are TRBV11-2 and TRBJ2-3, with D uncertain. The germline V gene encodes CDR1 SGHAT and CDR2 FQNNGV. CDR3 length: 15 residues. V was shortened by 0 bases and J by 2 bases, with 9 bases between the two germline ends. DNA for the CDR3: TGTGCCAGCAGCTTAGAGGGCAGCTCCACAGATACGCAGTATTTT. Translating it yields CASSLEGSSTDTQYF.

The chain joins TRBV6-6 to TRBJ2-7; no clear D. The V gene lost 5 bases and the J gene lost 7 bases, with 18 bases spanning the gap. Germline CDR1 reads MNHNY; CDR2 reads SVGAGI (reference sequence). The CDR3 length is 14 residues. The CDR3 here is CASSQSLWIGEQYF. CDR3 nucleotides: TGTGCCAGCAGTCAATCATTGTGGATCGGGGAGCAGTACTTC.

This clone was counted only a few times. The chain links TRBV5-6 to TRBJ2-7, with 7 bases that match TRBD2. With 3 bases clipped from V and 2 bases from J, the junction kept 8 bases outside the gene matches. The CDR3 runs to 15 residues. Germline-derived CDR1 and CDR2 are SGHDT and YYEEEE. For the CDR3, the DNA is TGTGCCAGCAGCTCGCTAGCGGTTCCTCCCTACGAGCAGTACTTC. Its translation: CASSSLAVPPYEQYF.

J is TRBJ2-7 and V is TRBV23-1; 13 positions match TRBD2. TRBV23-1 is an open reading frame whose function is uncertain. Losses at the gene ends were 7 bases for V and 5 bases for J; bases not matched to a gene: 8. The CDR3 runs 15 residues. The CDR3: CASNLRTSGSHEQYF. DNA of the CDR3: TGCGCCAGCAACCTCCGGACTAGCGGGAGCCACGAGCAGTACTTC.

The V call is TRBV18, the J call TRBJ2-5; 7 bases line up with TRBD2. Losses at the gene ends were 0 bases for V and 5 bases for J; bases not matched to a gene: 6. The CDR3 runs to 15 residues. Germline CDR1 KGHSH, CDR2 LQKENI. DNA of the CDR3: TGTGCCAGCTCACCACCGTGGGCAGCGGGGGAGACCCAGTACTTC. The encoded protein is CASSPPWAAGETQYF.

This clone was seen only a few times. The rearrangement links TRBV5-5 to TRBJ1-1; D gene ambiguous. The CDR3 is made up of 14 amino acids. Germline V gene lookup returns CDR1 SGHKS and CDR2 YYEKEE (reference sequence). V lost 2 bases and J 1 base, leaving 9 bases between the germline ends. In DNA form, the CDR3 reads TGTGCCAGCAGCTTCGGAGACGGGAACACTGAAGCTTTCTTT. It specifies CASSFGDGNTEAFF.

The chain employs TRBV6-5 and TRBJ2-1; no clear D. Per germline, CDR1 MNHEY and CDR2 SVGAGI. V was clipped by 5 bases and J by 10 bases, with 15 bases between them. The CDR3 has 13 residues. CDR3 loop: CASSIPSREEQFF. CDR3 in DNA: TGTGCCAGCAGTATCCCGAGCCGAGAGGAGCAGTTCTTC.

The rearrangement joins TRBV7-8 to TRBJ1-2; unclear D gene. There are 15 residues in the CDR3. Deletions cut 0 bases from V and 2 bases from J, with 10 bases between. Germline CDR1 SGHVS, CDR2 FQNEAQ. CDR3 DNA: TGTGCCAGCAGCTTAGCGCGCCCCGAGAACTATGGCTACACCTTC. This codes for CASSLARPENYGYTF.

V gene TRBV6-5 combines with J gene TRBJ2-3, with TRBD1 as a possible D gene (6 bases). The CDR3 totals 13 residues. V was trimmed by 7 bases and J by 3 bases, leaving 11 bases between them. CDR1 is MNHEY and CDR2 is SVGAGI in the germline V gene. CDR3 DNA: TGTGCCAGCACACAGGGAAGGACAGATACGCAGTATTTT. This encodes CASTQGRTDTQYF.

The rearrangement links TRBV20-1 to TRBJ1-1, with D unresolved. This CDR3 has 11 amino acids. V lost 6 bases and J 7 bases, leaving 12 bases between the germline ends. In germline, CDR1 is DFQATT, CDR2 SNEGSKA (reference sequence). The CDR3 region has the DNA TGCAGTGCCCGCAGTCCCAATGAAGCTTTCTTT. Translating it yields CSARSPNEAFF.

The V and J genes are TRBV10-3 and TRBJ2-7, with D perhaps TRBD2 (5 bases). Trimming stripped 2 bases from V and 2 bases from J, with 16 bases between. The CDR3 spans 16 residues. The germline CDR1 and CDR2 sequences are ENHRY and SYGVKD. The CDR3 nucleotides are TGTGCCATCAGTGAGCCAGGACGGAGGCAGCCCTACGAGCAGTACTTC. This translates into CAISEPGRRQPYEQYF.

The chain combines TRBV5-1 with TRBJ1-2, with D perhaps TRBD1 (5 bases). The germline CDR1 and CDR2 sequences are SGHRS and YFSETQ. V dropped 4 bases and J dropped 3 bases, with 16 bases sitting between them. The CDR3 runs 15 residues. The CDR3: CASSRVVRGDYGYTF. CDR3 DNA sequence: TGCGCCAGCAGCAGGGTGGTACGGGGGGACTATGGCTACACCTTC.

The chain employs TRBV7-8 and TRBJ2-7; TRBD2 agrees at 7 bases. Germline trimming cut 6 bases from V and 2 bases from J; bases unmatched to any gene: 7. Looked up from germline, CDR1 is SGHVS and CDR2 is FQNEAQ. This CDR3 contains 14 residues. The CDR3 DNA sequence: TGTGCCAGCAGACTCGGGAGGTGGGCCTACGAGCAGTACTTC. Amino acid sequence: CASRLGRWAYEQYF.